This entry lists 30 T cell receptor beta chains sequenced from one sample in a study of beta chain features in type 1 diabetes. Reverse transcription of all isolated RNA meant that expressed TCRB transcripts were sequenced. Clones were sequenced by immunoSEQ multiplex PCR, and TCRdb holds only the in-frame ones, with some missing. The data contain a few hundred thousand clones, 11% to 15% of them singletons. Sequencing was done on a sample of central memory CD4+ T cells from blood. Every receptor here comes from a man aged 25 to 40 in good health.

This clone was found a few times. The CDR3 spells CASRAAAGNTIYF. CDR3 in DNA: TGCGCCAGCAGGGCAGCCGCTGGAAACACCATATATTTT. J is TRBJ1-3 and V is TRBV5-1, with D hard to call. V was cut by 5 bases and J by 2 bases, with 8 bases left in between. CDR3 length: 13 residues. Germline V gene lookup returns CDR1 SGHRS and CDR2 YFSETQ.

The chain links TRBV6-1 to TRBJ2-1, with 9 positions matching TRBD1. Germline V gives CDR1 MNHNS, CDR2 SASEGT. Unmatched junction bases numbered 3, after V lost 2 bases and J lost 7 bases. CDR3 length: 14 residues. The CDR3 nucleotides read TGTGCCAGCAGTGAACGGGACAGGGCAAATGAGCAGTTCTTC. Translated: CASSERDRANEQFF.

This clone was counted only a few times. This chain joins TRBV27 and TRBJ2-7; D not resolved. Per the germline V gene, CDR1 is MNHEY and CDR2 is SMNVEV (reference sequence). V was clipped by 2 bases and J by 6 bases, with 14 bases between them. The length of the CDR3 is 14 residues. The CDR3 sequence is CASSLLSSGREQYF. The CDR3 DNA reads as TGTGCCAGCAGTTTACTGTCTAGTGGTCGCGAGCAGTACTTC.

V is TRBV7-9 and J is TRBJ1-2; the D gene is possibly TRBD1 (5 bases). The CDR3 consists of 14 residues. Trimming stripped 0 bases from V and 6 bases from J, with 11 bases between. CDR1 SEHNR and CDR2 FQNEAQ come from the germline V gene (reference sequence). The CDR3 region is CASSLAEGFHGYTF. CDR3 sequence (DNA): TGTGCCAGCAGCTTAGCGGAGGGGTTCCATGGCTACACCTTC.

This clone was seen a few times. The chain has TRBV19 and TRBJ2-1; D is uncertain. The V gene lost 1 base and the J gene lost 9 bases, with 13 bases spanning the gap. In germline, CDR1 is LNHDA, CDR2 SQIVND (reference sequence). The CDR3 runs to 14 residues. CDR3 loop: CASSIVGFDGEQFF. The DNA for the CDR3 is TGTGCCAGTAGTATAGTAGGGTTTGACGGTGAGCAGTTCTTC.

The chain has TRBV5-1 and TRBJ2-1; 12 bases are a match to TRBD2. The CDR3 is 16 amino acids. Germline lookup yields CDR1 SGHRS and CDR2 YFSETQ. With V trimmed by 2 bases and J by 4 bases, 4 bases remained unmatched. CDR3 DNA sequence: TGCGCCAGCAGCTTATCCGGGACTAGCGGGTACAATGAGCAGTTCTTC. Amino acids: CASSLSGTSGYNEQFF.

This chain joins TRBV29-1 and TRBJ1-4; unclear D gene. V was pared by 0 bases and J by 14 bases, with 13 bases between. The CDR3 has 12 residues. Looked up from germline, CDR1 is SQVTM and CDR2 is ANQGSEA. CDR3 residues: CSVEDRAVGLFF. The CDR3 region has the DNA TGCAGCGTTGAAGATCGGGCCGTGGGGCTGTTTTTT.

The CDR3: CASSPGGPTYQPQHF. As DNA, the CDR3 is TGTGCCAGCTCACCGGGGGGGCCGACTTATCAGCCCCAGCATTTT. The chain is built from TRBV18 and TRBJ1-5, with D perhaps TRBD1 (6 bases). Germline V CDR1 and CDR2: KGHSH, LQKENI. There are 15 residues in the CDR3. V lost 3 bases and J 5 bases, leaving 14 bases between the germline ends.

The chain joins TRBV7-2 to TRBJ2-3; 9 bases line up with TRBD2. V lost 5 bases and J lost 5; bases outside the gene matches: 8. Per the germline V gene, CDR1 is SGHTA and CDR2 is FQGNSA. The CDR3 is 15 amino acids. CDR3 coding DNA: TGTGCCAGCAGCCCGCCGCGGCGGGAGGGAGATACGCAGTATTTT. This encodes CASSPPRREGDTQYF.

This clone was observed a handful of times. The chain recombines TRBV6-1 with TRBJ2-7; tentative D call: TRBD1 (5 bases). Germline CDR1 reads MNHNS; CDR2 reads SASEGT. This CDR3 comprises 13 residues. V was clipped by 6 bases and J by 1 base, with 10 bases between them. The chain's CDR3 is CASSPGASYEQYV. The DNA for the CDR3 is TGTGCCAGCAGCCCTGGGGCGTCCTACGAGCAGTACGTC.

This chain uses TRBV6-5 with TRBJ2-2; 11 bases agree with TRBD1. CDR1 is MNHEY and CDR2 is SVGAGI in the germline V gene. Trimming took 5 bases from V and 6 from J; bases not matched to a gene: 5. CDR3 length: 15 residues. In nucleotides, the CDR3 is TGTGCCAGCAGTCCCGGGACAGGGGGTTCCGGGGAGCTGTTTTTT. Encoded protein: CASSPGTGGSGELFF.

There are a few counts of this clone. This sequence joins TRBV11-3 and TRBJ2-3; D possibly corresponds to TRBD2 (6 bases). V lost 5 bases, J lost 5 bases, and 17 bases lay in between. The germline CDR1 and CDR2 sequences are SGHNT and YENEEA. CDR3 length: 15 residues. As DNA, the CDR3 is TGTGCCAGCAGCCATCCTAGGCGAGCGGGAGATACGCAGTATTTT. It yields the protein CASSHPRRAGDTQYF.

This rearrangement joins TRBV27 to TRBJ1-5, with 9 bases matching TRBD1. This CDR3 has 16 residues. The junction had 11 bases not matched to a gene; V was cut back by 6 bases and J by 5 bases. Germline assignment: CDR1 MNHEY and CDR2 SMNVEV (reference sequence). The CDR3 loop is CASSREGNRGHQPQHF. The CDR3 DNA is TGTGCCAGCAGCCGGGAGGGCAACAGGGGGCATCAGCCCCAGCATTTT.

The table lists this clone with many counts. The gene calls are TRBV7-2 and TRBJ2-7, with 13 bases aligning to TRBD2. The germline V gene encodes CDR1 SGHTA and CDR2 FQGNSA. The CDR3 is 16 residues long. With V trimmed by 4 bases and J by 0 bases, 3 bases remained unmatched. The CDR3 DNA reads as TGTGCCAGCAGCTCGGGACTAGCGGGACGCTCCTACGAGCAGTACTTC. Translating gives CASSSGLAGRSYEQYF.

The chain recombines TRBV30 with TRBJ2-5; D is unresolved. Per the germline V gene, CDR1 is GTSNPN and CDR2 is SVGIG (reference sequence). Trimming shortened V by 0 bases and J by 9 bases, and 8 bases separated the two germline ends. The CDR3 sequence is 11 residues long. The CDR3 nucleotides read TGTGCCTGGAGTGTAGAGGTGGCCCAGTACTTC. Protein: CAWSVEVAQYF.

This clone has just a few counts. CDR3 amino acids: CASSRQPLYNEQFF. CDR3 in DNA: TGTGCCAGCAGCCGACAGCCACTCTACAATGAGCAGTTCTTC. The genes are TRBV6-1 and TRBJ2-1; tentative D call: TRBD1 (5 bases). This CDR3 has 14 residues. V shed 6 bases and J shed 3 bases, with 12 bases lying between them. Germline loops: CDR1 MNHNS, CDR2 SASEGT.

This clone occurred a few times. The chain links TRBV10-2 to TRBJ2-1, with 11 bases aligning to TRBD2. The V gene end was trimmed by 2 bases and the J gene end by 10 bases; junction bases not matched to a gene: 10. CDR1 WSHSY and CDR2 SAAADI come from the germline V gene. The CDR3 is 16 amino acids. The CDR3 DNA follows: TGCGCCAGCAGTGAGAATCAGGGACTAGCGGTCGGCGAGCAGTTCTTC. As protein: CASSENQGLAVGEQFF.

This clone has only a few counts. The genes are TRBV7-9 and TRBJ2-2; possibly TRBD2 for D (5 bases). V was clipped by 5 bases and J by 5 bases, with 12 bases between them. The CDR3 sequence is 14 residues long. The germline CDR1 and CDR2 sequences are SEHNR and FQNEAQ (reference sequence). CDR3 nucleotide sequence: TGTGCCAGCAGCCTATGGGGAGAGACCGGGGAGCTGTTTTTT. Translation: CASSLWGETGELFF.

V gene TRBV19 combines with J gene TRBJ1-5; D gene unclear. Germline CDR1 and CDR2: LNHDA and SQIVND (reference sequence). The CDR3 runs to 13 residues. Trimming pared 3 bases from V and 7 bases from J, leaving 10 bases between. The CDR3, as DNA: TGTGCCAGTAGTATTTTGAACGAGCAGCCCCAGCATTTT. Its protein product is CASSILNEQPQHF.

V and J are TRBV27 and TRBJ2-7; D is possibly TRBD1 (5 bases). The germline V gene encodes CDR1 MNHEY and CDR2 SMNVEV (reference sequence). Trimming removed 5 bases from V and 3 bases from J, with 8 bases in between. The CDR3 has 12 amino acids. The CDR3 nucleotides are TGTGCCAGCAGTACAGGTCGCTACGAGCAGTACTTC. Amino acid sequence: CASSTGRYEQYF.

Note on this clone: At one end, the junction sequence differs from germline, possibly due to a read error. Within the sample, other DNA sequences also encode this same CDR3. This chain joins TRBV7-8 and TRBJ1-2, with D possibly matching TRBD1 (5 bases). The length of the CDR3 is 15 residues. Germline V lookup: CDR1 SGHVS, CDR2 FQNEAQ. CDR3 sequence (DNA): TGCGCCAGCAGCCCCGGGGGGTTTTCTAACTATGGCTACACCTTC. This translates into CASSPGGFSNYGYTF.

The table lists this clone with many counts. The genes are TRBV2 and TRBJ2-7; D not certain. CDR3 length: 11 amino acids. The germline V and J ends were trimmed by 7 bases and 5 bases, with 9 bases remaining between them. Germline CDR1 SNHLY, CDR2 FYNNEI. Here the CDR3 DNA reads TGTGCCAGCACTGGAATGAACGAGCAGTACTTC. Translated, it gives CASTGMNEQYF.

This clone came up a few times. The chain links TRBV7-9 to TRBJ2-5; D not certain. The CDR3 is 13 amino acids. CDR1 SEHNR and CDR2 FQNEAQ come from the germline V gene (reference sequence). The germline V and J ends were trimmed by 4 bases and 1 base, with 7 bases remaining between them. CDR3 residues: CASSWISQETQYF. The CDR3 nucleotides are TGTGCCAGCAGCTGGATTTCCCAAGAGACCCAGTACTTC.

This clone showed up just a few times. This chain links TRBV7-2 with TRBJ2-7; D is unresolved. This CDR3 has 14 residues. V lost 3 bases to trimming and J lost 7 bases, with 16 bases between them. Germline CDR1 SGHTA, CDR2 FQGNSA. For the CDR3, the DNA is TGTGCCAGCAGCTTGGGTACGGCCATGCGGGAGCAGTACTTC. This sequence encodes CASSLGTAMREQYF.

The rearrangement links TRBV11-2 to TRBJ2-3; D ambiguous. V lost 1 base to trimming and J lost 3 bases, with 5 bases between them. The germline gives CDR1 SGHAT, CDR2 FQNNGV. The CDR3 consists of 13 residues. The CDR3, as DNA: TGTGCCAGCAGCTTAGCCCAAACAGATACGCAGTATTTT. It translates to CASSLAQTDTQYF.

The J gene is TRBJ2-3, the V gene TRBV6-6; 11 nucleotides line up with TRBD2. The CDR3 has 15 amino acids. V was clipped by 6 bases and J by 2 bases; unmatched bases: 4. CDR1 is MNHNY, CDR2 SVGAGI, per germline (reference sequence). DNA for the CDR3: TGTGCCAGCAGGACTAGCGGGGACAACACAGATACGCAGTATTTT. Its translation is CASRTSGDNTDTQYF.

A few counts support this clone. The CDR3 loop reads CSVVANQPQHF. The CDR3 coding sequence is TGCAGCGTTGTGGCCAATCAGCCCCAGCATTTT. The V and J genes are TRBV29-1 and TRBJ1-5; D gene uncertain. Trimming took off 4 bases at V and 3 bases at J, with 4 bases between the two ends. This CDR3 has 11 residues. Germline V lookup: CDR1 SQVTM, CDR2 ANQGSEA.

The chain has TRBV29-1 and TRBJ1-2; TRBD1 might be the D (5 bases). The CDR3 length is 16 residues. Germline CDR1 is SQVTM and CDR2 is ANQGSEA. With 6 bases removed from V and 0 bases from J, the gap between germline ends came to 20 bases. The CDR3 DNA follows: TGCAGCGTCAAAGGGGTAGTGTGGGGGACTAACTATGGCTACACCTTC. Protein product: CSVKGVVWGTNYGYTF.

This clone came up a few times. The chain links TRBV14 to TRBJ2-3; 7 bases are a match to TRBD2. The V and J ends lost 4 bases and 2 bases, in that order; junction bases with no gene match: 12. The CDR3 sequence is 17 residues long. In germline, CDR1 is SGHDN, CDR2 FVKESK. The CDR3 loop is CASSPFAGGGTTDTQYF. CDR3 DNA sequence: TGTGCCAGCAGCCCTTTCGCCGGGGGAGGGACCACAGATACGCAGTATTTT.

This chain uses TRBV2 with TRBJ1-5; 7 nucleotides agree with TRBD1. The germline V gene encodes CDR1 SNHLY and CDR2 FYNNEI. The CDR3 consists of 15 residues. J lost 2 bases, V lost 6 bases, and 7 bases had no gene match. Here the CDR3 DNA reads TGTGCCAGCAGCCCCGACAGGGCGGGCAATCAGCCCCAGCATTTT. Translated, it gives CASSPDRAGNQPQHF.